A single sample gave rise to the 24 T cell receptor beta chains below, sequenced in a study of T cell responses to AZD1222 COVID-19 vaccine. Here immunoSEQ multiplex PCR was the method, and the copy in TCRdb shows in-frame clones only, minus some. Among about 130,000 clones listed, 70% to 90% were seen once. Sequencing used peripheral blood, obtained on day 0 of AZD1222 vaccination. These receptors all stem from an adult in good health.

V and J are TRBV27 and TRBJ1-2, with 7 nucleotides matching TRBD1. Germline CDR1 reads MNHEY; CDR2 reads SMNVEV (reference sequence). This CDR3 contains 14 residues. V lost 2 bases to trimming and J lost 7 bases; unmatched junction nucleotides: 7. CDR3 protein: CASSLTETGTGYTF. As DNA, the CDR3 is TGTGCCAGCAGTTTAACCGAGACAGGGACTGGCTACACCTTC.

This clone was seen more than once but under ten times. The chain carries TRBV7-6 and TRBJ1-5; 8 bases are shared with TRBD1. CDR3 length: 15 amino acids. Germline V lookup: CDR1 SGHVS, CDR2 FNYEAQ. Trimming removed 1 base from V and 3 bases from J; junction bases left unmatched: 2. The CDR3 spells CASSLGQGNNQPQHF. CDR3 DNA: TGTGCCAGCAGCTTAGGACAGGGGAACAATCAGCCCCAGCATTTT.

The CDR3 protein is CASSARLARYNEQFF. The CDR3 DNA sequence: TGTGCCAGCAGCGCCCGACTAGCGCGCTACAATGAGCAGTTCTTC. The rearrangement joins TRBV9 to TRBJ2-1, with 8 bases matching TRBD2. The CDR3 is 15 amino acids. Germline V lookup: CDR1 SGDLS, CDR2 YYNGEE. The junction had 5 bases not matched to a gene; V was cut back by 3 bases and J by 3 bases.

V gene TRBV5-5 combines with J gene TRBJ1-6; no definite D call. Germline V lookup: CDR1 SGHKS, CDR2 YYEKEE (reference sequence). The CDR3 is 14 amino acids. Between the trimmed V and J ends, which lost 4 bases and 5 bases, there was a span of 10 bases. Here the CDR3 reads CASSLDGDNSPLHF. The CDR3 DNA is TGTGCCAGCAGCCTGGACGGAGATAATTCACCCCTCCACTTT.

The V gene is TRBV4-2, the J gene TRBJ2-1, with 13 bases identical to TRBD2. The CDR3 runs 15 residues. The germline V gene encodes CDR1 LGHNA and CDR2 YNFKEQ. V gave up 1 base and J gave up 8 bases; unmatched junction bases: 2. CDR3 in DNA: TGTGCCAGCAGCCAAGGGACTAGCGGGAGCGATGAGCAGTTCTTC. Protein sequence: CASSQGTSGSDEQFF.

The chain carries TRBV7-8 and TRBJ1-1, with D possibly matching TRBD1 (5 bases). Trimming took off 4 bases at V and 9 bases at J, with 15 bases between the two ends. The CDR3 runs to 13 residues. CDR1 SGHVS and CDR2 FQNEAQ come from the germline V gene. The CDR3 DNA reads TGTGCCAGCAGCTCCGTAAGGCAGGGACAAGCTTTCTTT. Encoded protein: CASSSVRQGQAFF.

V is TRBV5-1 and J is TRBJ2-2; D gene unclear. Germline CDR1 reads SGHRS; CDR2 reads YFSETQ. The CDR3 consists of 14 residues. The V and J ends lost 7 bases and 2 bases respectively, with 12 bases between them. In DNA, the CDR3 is TGCGCCAGCTTCGGAGACCTAAACACCGGGGAGCTGTTTTTT. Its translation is CASFGDLNTGELFF.

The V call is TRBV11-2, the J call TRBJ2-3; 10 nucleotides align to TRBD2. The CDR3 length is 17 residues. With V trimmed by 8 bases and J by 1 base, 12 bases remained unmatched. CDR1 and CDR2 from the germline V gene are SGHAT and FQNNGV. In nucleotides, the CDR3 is TGTGCCAGCGACCCCGGGACTAGCGTAGTAGGCACAGATACGCAGTATTTT. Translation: CASDPGTSVVGTDTQYF. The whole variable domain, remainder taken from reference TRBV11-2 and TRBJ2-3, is EAGVAQSPRYKIIEKRQSVAFWCNPISGHATLYWYQQILGQGPKLLIQFQNNGVVDDSQLPKDRFSAERLKGVDSTLKIQPAKLEDSAVYLCASDPGTSVVGTDTQYFGPGTRLTVL.

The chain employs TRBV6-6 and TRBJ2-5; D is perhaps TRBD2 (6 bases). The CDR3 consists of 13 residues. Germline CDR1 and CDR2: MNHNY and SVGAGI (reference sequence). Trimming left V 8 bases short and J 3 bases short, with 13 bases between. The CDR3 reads CASGRELEETQYF. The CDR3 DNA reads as TGTGCCAGCGGCCGGGAGCTTGAAGAGACCCAGTACTTC.

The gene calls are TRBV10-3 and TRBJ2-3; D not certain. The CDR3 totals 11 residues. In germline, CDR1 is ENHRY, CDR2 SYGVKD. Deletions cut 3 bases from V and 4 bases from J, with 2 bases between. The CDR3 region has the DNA TGTGCCATCAGTGACGCAGATACGCAGTATTTT. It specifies CAISDADTQYF.

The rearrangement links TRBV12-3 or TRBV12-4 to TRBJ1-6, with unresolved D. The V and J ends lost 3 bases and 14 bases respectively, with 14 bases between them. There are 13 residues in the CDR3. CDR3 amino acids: CASSLSGLGTLHF. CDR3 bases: TGTGCCAGCAGTTTGAGTGGCCTGGGGACCCTCCACTTT.

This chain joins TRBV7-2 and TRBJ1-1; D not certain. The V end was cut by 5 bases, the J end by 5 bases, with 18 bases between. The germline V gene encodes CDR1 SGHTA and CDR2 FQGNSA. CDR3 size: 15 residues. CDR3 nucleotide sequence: TGTGCCAGCAGCCCGCATGAGGGCGTAGCGACTGAAGCTTTCTTT. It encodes CASSPHEGVATEAFF.

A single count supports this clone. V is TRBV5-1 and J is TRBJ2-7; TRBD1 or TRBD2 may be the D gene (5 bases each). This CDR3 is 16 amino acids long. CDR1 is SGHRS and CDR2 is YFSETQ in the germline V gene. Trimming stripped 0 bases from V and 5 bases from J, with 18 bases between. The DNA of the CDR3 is TGCGCCAGCAGCTTGGGTACGGGACCCCCGGAAGACGAGCAGTACTTC. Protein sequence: CASSLGTGPPEDEQYF.

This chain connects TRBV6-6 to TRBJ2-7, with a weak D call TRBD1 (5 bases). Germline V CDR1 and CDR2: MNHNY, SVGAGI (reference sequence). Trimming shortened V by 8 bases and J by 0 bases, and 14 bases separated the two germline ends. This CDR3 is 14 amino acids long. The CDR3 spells CASYQTGFSYEQYF. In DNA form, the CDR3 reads TGTGCCAGCTACCAAACAGGCTTCTCCTACGAGCAGTACTTC.

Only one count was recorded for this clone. The CDR3 coding sequence is TGTGCCAGCAGCGCTGGGGACAGGGAGGACTATGGCTACACCTTC. This translates into CASSAGDREDYGYTF. The chain is built from TRBV9 and TRBJ1-2, with TRBD1 matching over 9 bases. Germline V lookup: CDR1 SGDLS, CDR2 YYNGEE. This CDR3 is 15 amino acids long. V shed 3 bases and J 3 bases; nucleotides not matched to a gene: 6.

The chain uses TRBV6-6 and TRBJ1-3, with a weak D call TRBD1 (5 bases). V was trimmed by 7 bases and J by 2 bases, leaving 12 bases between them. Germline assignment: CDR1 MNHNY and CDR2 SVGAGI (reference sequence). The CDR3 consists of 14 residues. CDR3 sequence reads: CASTQRGAGNTIYF. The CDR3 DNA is TGTGCCAGCACCCAGCGGGGGGCTGGAAACACCATATATTTT.

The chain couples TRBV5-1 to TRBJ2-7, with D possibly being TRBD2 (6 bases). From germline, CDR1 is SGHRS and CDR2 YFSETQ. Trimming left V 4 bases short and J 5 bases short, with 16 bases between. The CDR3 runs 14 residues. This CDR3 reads CASSRRVNTHEQYF. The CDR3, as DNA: TGCGCCAGCAGCAGGAGGGTCAATACCCACGAGCAGTACTTC.

This CDR3 reads CASSLGPGTAIMPQHF. CDR3 nucleotides: TGTGCCAGCAGTTTGGGCCCCGGGACAGCCATTATGCCCCAGCATTTT. The chain has TRBV28 and TRBJ1-5, with 7 bases lining up with TRBD1. The CDR3 loop spans 16 amino acids. V lost 3 bases and J lost 9; bases outside the gene matches: 14. The germline V gene has CDR1 MDHEN and CDR2 SYDVKM. Complete variable domain (other parts from reference TRBV28 and TRBJ1-5): DVKVTQSSRYLVKRTGEKVFLECVQDMDHENMFWYRQDPGLGLRLIYFSYDVKMKEKGDIPEGYSVSREKKERFSLILESASTNQTSMYLCASSLGPGTAIMPQHFGDGTRLSIL.

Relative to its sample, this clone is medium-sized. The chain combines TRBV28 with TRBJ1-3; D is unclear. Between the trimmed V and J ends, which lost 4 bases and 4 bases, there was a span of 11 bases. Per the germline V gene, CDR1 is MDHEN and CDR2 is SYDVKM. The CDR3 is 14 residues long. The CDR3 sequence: CASSSAVRGNTIYF. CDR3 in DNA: TGTGCCAGCAGTTCAGCCGTAAGAGGAAACACCATATATTTT.

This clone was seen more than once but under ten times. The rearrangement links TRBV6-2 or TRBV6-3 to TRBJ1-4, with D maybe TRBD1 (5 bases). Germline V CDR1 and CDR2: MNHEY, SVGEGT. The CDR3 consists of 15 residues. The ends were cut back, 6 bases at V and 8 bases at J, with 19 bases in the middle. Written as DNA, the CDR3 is TGTGCCAGCAGCAAGGAGGGAGGGGCAGAAGAAAAACTGTTTTTT. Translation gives CASSKEGGAEEKLFF.

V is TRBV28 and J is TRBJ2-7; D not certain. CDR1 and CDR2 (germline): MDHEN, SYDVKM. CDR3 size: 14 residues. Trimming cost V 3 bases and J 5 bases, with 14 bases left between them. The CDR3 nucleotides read TGTGCCAGCAGTTTCAGGCAGCCGGTCGACGAGCAGTACTTC. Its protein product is CASSFRQPVDEQYF. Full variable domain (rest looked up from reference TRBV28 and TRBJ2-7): DVKVTQSSRYLVKRTGEKVFLECVQDMDHENMFWYRQDPGLGLRLIYFSYDVKMKEKGDIPEGYSVSREKKERFSLILESASTNQTSMYLCASSFRQPVDEQYFGPGTRLTVT.

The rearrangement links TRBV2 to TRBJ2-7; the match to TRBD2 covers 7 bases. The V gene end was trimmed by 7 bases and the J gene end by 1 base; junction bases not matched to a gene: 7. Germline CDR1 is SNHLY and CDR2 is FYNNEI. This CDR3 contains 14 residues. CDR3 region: CASKAGDISYEQYF. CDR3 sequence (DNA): TGTGCCAGCAAGGCGGGGGATATTTCCTACGAGCAGTACTTC.

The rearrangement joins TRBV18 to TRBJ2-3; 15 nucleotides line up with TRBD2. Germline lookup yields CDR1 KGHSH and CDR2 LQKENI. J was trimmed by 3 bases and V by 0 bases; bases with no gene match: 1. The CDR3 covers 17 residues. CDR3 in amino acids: CASSPPGLAGGTDTQYF. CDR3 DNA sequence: TGTGCCAGCTCACCACCGGGACTAGCGGGAGGAACAGATACGCAGTATTTT.

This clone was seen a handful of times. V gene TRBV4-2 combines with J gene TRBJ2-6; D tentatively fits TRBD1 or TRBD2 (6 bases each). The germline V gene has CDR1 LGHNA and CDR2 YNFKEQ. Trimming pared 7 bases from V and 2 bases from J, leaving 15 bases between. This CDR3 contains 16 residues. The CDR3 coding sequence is TGTGCCAGCAAGGGGGGTGTTCCGACTGGGGCCAACGTCCTGACTTTC. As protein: CASKGGVPTGANVLTF.